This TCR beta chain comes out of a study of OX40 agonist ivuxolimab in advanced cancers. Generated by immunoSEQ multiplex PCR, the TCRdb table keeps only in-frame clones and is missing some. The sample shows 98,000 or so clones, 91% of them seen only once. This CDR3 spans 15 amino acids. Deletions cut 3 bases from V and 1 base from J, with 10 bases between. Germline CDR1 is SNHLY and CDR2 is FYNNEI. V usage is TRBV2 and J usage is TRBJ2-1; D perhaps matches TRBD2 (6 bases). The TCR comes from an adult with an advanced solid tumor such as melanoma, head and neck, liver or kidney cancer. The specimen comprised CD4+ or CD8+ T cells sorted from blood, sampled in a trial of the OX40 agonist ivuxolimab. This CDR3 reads CASSEAGWSYNEQFF. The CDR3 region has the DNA TGTGCCAGCAGTGAGGCGGGATGGTCCTACAATGAGCAGTTCTTC.